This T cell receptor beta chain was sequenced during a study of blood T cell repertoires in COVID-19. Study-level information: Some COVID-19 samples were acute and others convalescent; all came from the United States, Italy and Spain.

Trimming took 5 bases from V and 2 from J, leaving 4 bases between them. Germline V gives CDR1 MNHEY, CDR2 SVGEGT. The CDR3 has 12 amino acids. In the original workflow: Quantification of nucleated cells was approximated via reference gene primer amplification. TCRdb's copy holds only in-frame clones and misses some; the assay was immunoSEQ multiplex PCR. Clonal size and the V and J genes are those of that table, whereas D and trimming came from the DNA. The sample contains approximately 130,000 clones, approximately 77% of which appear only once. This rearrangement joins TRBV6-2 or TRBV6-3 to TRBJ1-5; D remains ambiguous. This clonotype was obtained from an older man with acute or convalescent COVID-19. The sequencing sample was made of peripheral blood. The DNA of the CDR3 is TGTGCCAGCAGTGAGGGCAATCAGCCCCAGCATTTT. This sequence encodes CASSEGNQPQHF.